Shown below are 7 T cell receptor beta chains from a single sample sequenced in a study of T cell repertoires in cytomegalovirus infection. TCRdb ran MiXCR on the reads and lists one entry per CDR3 protein. The sample consists of around 350,000 distinct CDR3 sequences, 15% to 20% of them appearing once. The material sequenced was PBMCs. These receptors all come from a human donor in good health (CMV status not recorded). Some clones in this sample may be carry-over from other donors' samples.

This clonotype was picked up a small number of times. This rearrangement joins TRBV7-9 to TRBJ1-1; D ambiguous. This CDR3 spans 12 amino acids. CDR1 and CDR2 (germline): SEHNR, FQNEAQ (reference sequence). V was trimmed by 1 base and J by 7 bases, leaving 7 bases between them. CDR3 in amino acids: CASSLESGEAFF. The DNA of the CDR3 is TGTGCCAGCAGCTTAGAATCGGGTGAAGCTTTCTTT.

In its sample, this clonotype was seen a few times. This chain links TRBV24-1 with TRBJ2-1, with 7 bases lining up with TRBD2. The CDR3 contains 16 residues. The germline V gene has CDR1 KGHDR and CDR2 SFDVKD. The ends lost 3 bases at V and 8 bases at J; junction bases unmatched: 12. CDR3 in amino acids: CATSDGKRLGGDEQFF. As DNA, the CDR3 is TGTGCCACCAGTGATGGGAAAAGACTGGGAGGGGATGAGCAGTTCTTC.

Ten or more counts support this clonotype. V is TRBV7-2 and J is TRBJ1-5, with 7 bases lining up with TRBD1. The germline V gene has CDR1 SGHTA and CDR2 FQGNSA. CDR3 size: 16 residues. With V trimmed by 3 bases and J by 7 bases, 12 bases remained unmatched. The DNA of the CDR3 is TGTGCCAGCAGCTTCGAAGGGGGTAGGGGGCAACAGCCCCAGCATTTT. The encoded protein is CASSFEGGRGQQPQHF.

This clonotype was seen ten or more times. This chain uses TRBV7-9 with TRBJ2-7; 8 nucleotides agree with TRBD2. Germline CDR1 SEHNR, CDR2 FQNEAQ (reference sequence). CDR3 length: 15 amino acids. V gave up 4 bases and J gave up 5 bases; unmatched junction bases: 10. The CDR3 loop reads CASSSAGGRSNEQYF. The CDR3 DNA reads TGTGCCAGCAGCTCCGCGGGGGGCCGGAGCAACGAGCAGTACTTC.

The chain carries TRBV20-1 and TRBJ2-7; TRBD2 matches 12 bases. Trimming removed 2 bases from V and 4 bases from J; junction bases left unmatched: 6. The CDR3 consists of 15 residues. Germline CDR1 DFQATT, CDR2 SNEGSKA (reference sequence). CDR3 residues: CSARIALAGGYEQYF. The CDR3 nucleotides are TGCAGTGCTAGAATCGCACTAGCGGGAGGATACGAGCAGTACTTC.

This sequence joins TRBV6-5 and TRBJ1-2; D may be TRBD1 (6 bases). This CDR3 is built from 15 residues. CDR1 is MNHEY, CDR2 SVGAGI, per germline. V was shortened by 6 bases and J by 7 bases, with 21 bases between the two germline ends. The CDR3 DNA reads TGTGCCAGCAGACCCGTTAGGGGGTACGGACCTGGCTACACCTTC. Translating gives CASRPVRGYGPGYTF.

The rearrangement uses TRBV28 and TRBJ1-6, with D perhaps TRBD1 (5 bases). With 5 bases removed from V and 7 bases from J, the gap between germline ends came to 15 bases. This CDR3 comprises 15 residues. Germline V CDR1 and CDR2: MDHEN, SYDVKM. This chain's CDR3 is CASSPFLGANSPLHF. As DNA, the CDR3 is TGTGCCAGCAGTCCTTTTTTAGGGGCGAATTCACCCCTCCACTTT.